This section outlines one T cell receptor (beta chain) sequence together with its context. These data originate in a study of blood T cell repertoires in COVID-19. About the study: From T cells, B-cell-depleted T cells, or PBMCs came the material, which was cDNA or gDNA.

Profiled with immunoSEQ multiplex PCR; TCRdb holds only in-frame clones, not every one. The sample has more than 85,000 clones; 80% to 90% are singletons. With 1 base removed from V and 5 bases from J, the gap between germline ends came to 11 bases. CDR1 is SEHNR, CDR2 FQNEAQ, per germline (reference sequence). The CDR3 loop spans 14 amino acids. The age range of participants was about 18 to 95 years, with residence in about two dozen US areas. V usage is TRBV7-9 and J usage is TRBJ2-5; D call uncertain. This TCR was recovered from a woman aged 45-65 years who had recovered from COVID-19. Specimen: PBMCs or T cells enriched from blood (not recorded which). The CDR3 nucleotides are TGTGCCAGCAGCTTAGAGCTAGTTATTGAGACCCAGTACTTC. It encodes CASSLELVIETQYF.